This TCR beta chain originates from a study of T cell responses to AZD1222 COVID-19 vaccine. Overall study results and limits: Seropositivity was recorded at baseline in only 6 or 7 AZD1222 recipients.

Per the germline V gene, CDR1 is SGHVS and CDR2 is FNYEAQ. V was clipped by 0 bases and J by 4 bases, with 10 bases between them. This CDR3 comprises 15 residues. On this clone: Its antigen is undetermined.

Repertoires were generated with immunoSEQ multiplex PCR, while TCRdb's copy carries only in-frame clones and drops some. This sample has fewer than 150,000 clones; around 89% occur once, and the top ten carry 4% to 5.5%. The chain has TRBV7-6 and TRBJ1-5; possibly TRBD1 for D (5 bases). Sequencing was performed on peripheral blood, taken on day 0 of AZD1222 vaccination. The TCR originated in an adult in good health. The CDR3 here is CASSLASGTNQPQHF. DNA for the CDR3: TGTGCCAGCAGCTTAGCGTCTGGGACTAATCAGCCCCAGCATTTT.